The T cell receptor (beta chain) under discussion was sequenced for a study of T cell repertoires in cytomegalovirus infection. Trimming removed 6 bases at V and 4 bases at J, with 15 bases between. Germline V gene data show CDR1 as MNHGY and CDR2 as SVAAGI. The CDR3 sequence is 15 residues long. TCRdb independently ran MiXCR on the reads; one entry per CDR3 protein. The sample comprises nearly 700,000 distinct CDR3 sequences, about 33% of which are singletons, and 18% rests with the top ten. Turning to this clonotype: Its antigen is currently unknown.

The clonotype originates from a human donor in good health (CMV status not recorded). Some clones in this sample may be carry-over from other donors' samples. Sequencing used cultured PBMCs, obtained from culture after CMV antigen stimulation. This chain connects TRBV6-9 to TRBJ2-2, with a weak D call TRBD2 (6 bases). The DNA of the CDR3 is TGTGCCAGCAGCTACGACGGGAGCGGCACCGGGGAGCTGTTTTTT. This codes for CASSYDGSGTGELFF.